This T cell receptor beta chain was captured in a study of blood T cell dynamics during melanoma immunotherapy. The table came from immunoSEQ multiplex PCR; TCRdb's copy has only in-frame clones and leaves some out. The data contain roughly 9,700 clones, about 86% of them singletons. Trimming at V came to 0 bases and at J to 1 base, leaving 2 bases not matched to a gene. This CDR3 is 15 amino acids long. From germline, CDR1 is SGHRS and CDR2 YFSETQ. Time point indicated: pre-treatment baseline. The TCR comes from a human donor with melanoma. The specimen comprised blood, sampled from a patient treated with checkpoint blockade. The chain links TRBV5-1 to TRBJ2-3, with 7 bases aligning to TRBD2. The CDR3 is CASSLVLAGTDTQYF. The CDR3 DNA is TGCGCCAGCAGCTTGGTTCTAGCGGGCACAGATACGCAGTATTTT.